The rows below give T cell receptor beta chains drawn from one sample of a study of blood T cell repertoires in COVID-19. The assay was immunoSEQ multiplex PCR, and TCRdb's table has in-frame clones only and misses some. This repertoire shows roughly 200,000 clones, about 88% found once; its top ten account for around 1.5%. The sample comprised peripheral blood. The receptors stem from a man aged 18 to 30 with active or convalescent COVID-19. Each CDR3 is given with its conserved first and last residue. D genes are given only for firm matches. Expanded clones are given a class, and other clones once, few, many or no size at all.

d_call: .
j_call: TRBJ2-1
clone_size: few
cdr3_length: 15
v_call: TRBV7-3
cdr3_aa: CASSINAGKYNEQFF
cdr3_nt: TGTGCCAGCAGCATCAACGCCGGGAAATACAATGAGCAGTTCTTC

d_call: .
j_call: TRBJ1-2
clone_size: .
cdr3_length: 16
v_call: TRBV5-4
cdr3_aa: CASSLAPTGANYGYTF
cdr3_nt: TGTGCCAGCAGCTTGGCCCCGACAGGCGCTAACTATGGCTACACCTTC

d_call: .
j_call: TRBJ1-1
clone_size: .
cdr3_length: 15
v_call: TRBV18
cdr3_aa: CASSETGGPGTEAFF
cdr3_nt: TGTGCCAGCTCAGAGACAGGCGGCCCGGGCACTGAAGCTTTCTTT

d_call: .
j_call: TRBJ1-5
clone_size: .
cdr3_length: 14
v_call: TRBV6-5
cdr3_aa: CASSYSGAYQPQHF
cdr3_nt: TGTGCCAGCAGTTACTCAGGGGCGTACCAGCCCCAGCATTTT

d_call: TRBD2
j_call: TRBJ2-3
clone_size: .
cdr3_length: 16
v_call: TRBV30
cdr3_aa: CAWSVRTSGDTDTQYF
cdr3_nt: TGTGCCTGGAGTGTAAGGACTAGCGGGGACACAGATACGCAGTATTTT

d_call: .
j_call: TRBJ1-2
clone_size: .
cdr3_length: 14
v_call: TRBV19
cdr3_aa: CASSISGTLYGYTF
cdr3_nt: TGTGCCAGTAGTATAAGCGGGACTCTATATGGCTACACCTTC

d_call: TRBD2
j_call: TRBJ2-1
clone_size: .
cdr3_length: 15
v_call: TRBV11-2
cdr3_aa: CASSIAGGGHNEQFF
cdr3_nt: TGTGCCAGCTCCATAGCGGGAGGAGGGCACAATGAGCAGTTCTTC

d_call: TRBD1
j_call: TRBJ1-1
clone_size: .
cdr3_length: 16
v_call: TRBV6-2/TRBV6-3
cdr3_aa: CASSSDRGLGNTEAFF
cdr3_nt: TGTGCCAGCAGTTCTGACAGGGGGCTTGGGAACACTGAAGCTTTCTTT

d_call: .
j_call: TRBJ2-5
clone_size: once
cdr3_length: 16
v_call: TRBV7-5
cdr3_aa: CARSLLRGGRQETQYF
cdr3_nt: TGTGCCAGAAGCTTGTTGAGGGGCGGGAGACAAGAGACCCAGTACTTC

d_call: TRBD1
j_call: TRBJ2-5
clone_size: .
cdr3_length: 13
v_call: TRBV2
cdr3_aa: CASSVQGTETQYF
cdr3_nt: TGTGCCAGCAGTGTACAGGGGACAGAGACCCAGTACTTC

d_call: .
j_call: TRBJ1-2
clone_size: few
cdr3_length: 12
v_call: TRBV19
cdr3_aa: CASSSRDYGYTF
cdr3_nt: TGTGCCAGTAGTAGCCGGGACTATGGCTACACCTTC

d_call: .
j_call: TRBJ1-1
clone_size: .
cdr3_length: 19
v_call: TRBV5-3
cdr3_aa: CARSFPRGACIPANTEAFF
cdr3_nt: TGTGCCAGAAGCTTCCCCCGAGGCGCATGTATACCAGCTAACACTGAAGCTTTCTTT

d_call: TRBD2
j_call: TRBJ2-3
clone_size: .
cdr3_length: 16
v_call: TRBV4-1
cdr3_aa: CASSQFRLAGTDTQYF
cdr3_nt: TGCGCCAGCAGCCAATTCCGCCTAGCGGGCACAGATACGCAGTATTTT

d_call: .
j_call: TRBJ2-4
clone_size: .
cdr3_length: 14
v_call: TRBV25-1
cdr3_aa: CASSEYGDTNIQYF
cdr3_nt: TGTGCCAGCAGTGAATACGGGGATACGAACATTCAGTACTTC

d_call: .
j_call: TRBJ2-7
clone_size: few
cdr3_length: 17
v_call: TRBV9
cdr3_aa: CASSPLARDTDYYEQYF
cdr3_nt: TGTGCCAGCAGCCCTCTCGCCCGGGACACGGATTACTACGAGCAGTACTTC

d_call: TRBD2
j_call: TRBJ2-5
clone_size: .
cdr3_length: 16
v_call: TRBV6-6
cdr3_aa: CASSYSLGREGETQYF
cdr3_nt: TGTGCCAGCAGTTACTCTCTGGGCAGGGAGGGAGAGACCCAGTACTTC

d_call: .
j_call: TRBJ2-7
clone_size: .
cdr3_length: 17
v_call: TRBV7-9
cdr3_aa: CASSLDFFGGITYEQYF
cdr3_nt: TGTGCCAGCAGCTTAGATTTCTTTGGCGGGATAACCTACGAGCAGTACTTC

d_call: .
j_call: TRBJ1-2
clone_size: once
cdr3_length: 15
v_call: TRBV30
cdr3_aa: CAWSRGLGGNYGYTF
cdr3_nt: TGTGCCTGGAGTCGGGGCCTCGGAGGGAACTATGGCTACACCTTC

d_call: TRBD1
j_call: TRBJ1-4
clone_size: .
cdr3_length: 16
v_call: TRBV6-6
cdr3_aa: CASSSRDRAANEKLFF
cdr3_nt: TGTGCCAGCAGTTCTCGGGACAGGGCGGCTAATGAAAAACTGTTTTTT

d_call: TRBD1
j_call: TRBJ1-4
clone_size: .
cdr3_length: 15
v_call: TRBV7-6
cdr3_aa: CASSPDRGGNEKLFF
cdr3_nt: TGTGCCAGCAGCCCAGACAGGGGAGGTAATGAAAAACTGTTTTTT

d_call: .
j_call: TRBJ2-2
clone_size: .
cdr3_length: 15
v_call: TRBV2
cdr3_aa: CASSLGGGNTGELFF
cdr3_nt: TGTGCCAGCAGCCTCGGGGGAGGGAACACCGGGGAGCTGTTTTTT

d_call: TRBD2
j_call: TRBJ2-7
clone_size: .
cdr3_length: 16
v_call: TRBV4-1
cdr3_aa: CASSHAGGGRGYEQYF
cdr3_nt: TGCGCCAGCAGCCACGCAGGCGGGGGGCGCGGCTACGAGCAGTACTTC

d_call: TRBD1
j_call: TRBJ1-6
clone_size: few
cdr3_length: 15
v_call: TRBV5-1
cdr3_aa: CASSRGTGDNSPLHF
cdr3_nt: TGCGCCAGCAGCCGTGGCACAGGGGATAATTCACCCCTCCACTTT

d_call: .
j_call: TRBJ2-5
clone_size: .
cdr3_length: 14
v_call: TRBV5-1
cdr3_aa: CASSLDTASETQYF
cdr3_nt: TGCGCCAGCAGCTTGGACACAGCCAGTGAGACCCAGTACTTC

d_call: .
j_call: TRBJ2-7
clone_size: .
cdr3_length: 15
v_call: TRBV19
cdr3_aa: CASSILRQGKEEQYF
cdr3_nt: TGTGCCAGTAGTATTTTAAGGCAGGGGAAGGAAGAGCAGTACTTC

d_call: .
j_call: TRBJ1-1
clone_size: .
cdr3_length: 14
v_call: TRBV19
cdr3_aa: CASSQGATNTEAFF
cdr3_nt: TGTGCCAGTAGTCAAGGAGCGACGAACACTGAAGCTTTCTTT

d_call: TRBD2
j_call: TRBJ2-5
clone_size: .
cdr3_length: 18
v_call: TRBV5-6
cdr3_aa: CASSLAVRPSGYPETQYF
cdr3_nt: TGTGCCAGCAGCTTGGCCGTTCGGCCTAGCGGGTACCCAGAGACCCAGTACTTC

d_call: .
j_call: TRBJ1-6
clone_size: .
cdr3_length: 16
v_call: TRBV7-9
cdr3_aa: CASSRTNDSPNSPLHF
cdr3_nt: TGTGCCAGCAGCCGGACAAACGACAGTCCCAATTCACCCCTCCACTTT

d_call: TRBD1
j_call: TRBJ1-2
clone_size: .
cdr3_length: 14
v_call: TRBV5-1
cdr3_aa: CASSKGQARYGYTF
cdr3_nt: TGCGCCAGCAGCAAAGGACAGGCGCGCTATGGCTACACCTTC

d_call: .
j_call: TRBJ1-1
clone_size: .
cdr3_length: 16
v_call: TRBV5-1
cdr3_aa: CASSSDRGVILTEAFF
cdr3_nt: TGCGCCAGCAGCTCGGATCGGGGGGTTATCCTTACTGAAGCTTTCTTT

d_call: TRBD2
j_call: TRBJ2-3
clone_size: .
cdr3_length: 14
v_call: TRBV19
cdr3_aa: CASSRAGATDTQYF
cdr3_nt: TGTGCCAGTAGTCGAGCGGGGGCCACAGATACGCAGTATTTT

d_call: .
j_call: TRBJ1-6
clone_size: few
cdr3_length: 14
v_call: TRBV30
cdr3_aa: CAGGLRYSNSPLHF
cdr3_nt: TGTGCCGGAGGGTTACGTTATTCAAATTCACCCCTCCACTTT

d_call: TRBD1
j_call: TRBJ2-1
clone_size: .
cdr3_length: 16
v_call: TRBV9
cdr3_aa: CASSPRPGTGSHEQFF
cdr3_nt: TGTGCCAGCAGCCCTCGTCCCGGGACAGGTTCTCATGAGCAGTTCTTC

d_call: .
j_call: TRBJ1-1
clone_size: .
cdr3_length: 15
v_call: TRBV5-1
cdr3_aa: CASSLVSREYPEAFF
cdr3_nt: TGCGCCAGCAGCTTGGTTAGTAGAGAATATCCTGAAGCTTTCTTT